This TCR beta chain was profiled in a study of regulatory T cells in long-lasting Graves disease. The wider study: Patients met the persistent Graves' disease definition after over 5 years of antithyroid drugs with positive TSH receptor antibodies. General observations from the study: With persistent disease, TRBV28, TRBJ1-2 and TRBJ2-5 were the favored segments. Newly diagnosed Graves' patients had higher TCR diversity than persistent ones.

Turning to this clonotype: Antigen specificity is unknown.

CDR3 regions were amplified by Arm-PCR using iRepertoire HTBI primers to build TCR beta libraries. Each CDR3 protein is one row after TCRdb ran MiXCR on the multiplex PCR reads. Counted here are hundreds of thousands of distinct CDR3 sequences, less than 25% occurring once; the ten biggest clones make up less than 25%. Time point defined: persistent/refractory GD, antithyroid drugs over 5 years with positive TRAb. The TCR library was prepared using RNA isolated from PBMCs. The CDR3 is made up of 12 amino acids. The germline V gene has CDR1 SQVTM and CDR2 ANQGSEA. The V gene lost 5 bases and the J gene lost 2 bases, with 4 bases spanning the gap.

The clonotype was recovered from a female donor with Graves disease. The chain carries TRBV29-1 and TRBJ2-6; D call uncertain. This sample comprised peripheral blood mononuclear cells (PBMCs), obtained when the disease was refractory, from a patient treated with antithyroid drugs. CDR3 nucleotides: TGCAGCGTTAGTACTGGGGCCAACGTCCTGACTTTC. It codes for CSVSTGANVLTF.